This T cell receptor (beta chain) was recovered during a study of OX40 agonist ivuxolimab in advanced cancers. Overall study context: Patients received the agonistic anti-OX40 (CD134) antibody ivuxolimab.

The sampling schedule covered blood at baseline, cycle 4 day 1, and cycle 7 day 1. The germline CDR1 and CDR2 sequences are GTSNPN and SVGIG (reference sequence). V was cut by 8 bases and J by 5 bases, with 21 bases left in between. CDR3 length: 14 residues. About this clone itself: Its specificity is unknown.

Study-wide points: Among the lowest peripheral clonal expansion occurred in 0.1-3.0 mg/kg partial responders. Low levels of normalized T-cell clonal expansion also appeared in some nonresponders.

Some clones are missing from TCRdb's copy, which holds only in-frame ones; the method was immunoSEQ multiplex PCR. The sample has 64,000 or so clones; about 80% are singletons. This TCR was recovered from an adult with an advanced solid tumor such as melanoma, head and neck, liver or kidney cancer. This chain uses TRBV30 with TRBJ1-1, with a possible D match to TRBD1 (5 bases). Sample: CD4+ or CD8+ T cells sorted from blood, taken in a trial of the OX40 agonist ivuxolimab. The DNA of the CDR3 is TGTGCCCTTCGGAGGGGAGGTGGTAGTACTGAAGCTTTCTTT. Protein product: CALRRGGGSTEAFF.